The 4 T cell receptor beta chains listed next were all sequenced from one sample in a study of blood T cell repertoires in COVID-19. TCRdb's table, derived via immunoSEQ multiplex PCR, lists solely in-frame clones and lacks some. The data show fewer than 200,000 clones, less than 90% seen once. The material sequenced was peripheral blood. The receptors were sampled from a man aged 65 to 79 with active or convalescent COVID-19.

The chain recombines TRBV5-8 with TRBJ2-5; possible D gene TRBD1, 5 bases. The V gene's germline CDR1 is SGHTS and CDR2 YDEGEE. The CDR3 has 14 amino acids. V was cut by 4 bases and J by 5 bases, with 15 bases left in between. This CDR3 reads CASSKGFAQETQYF. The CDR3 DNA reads TGTGCCAGCAGCAAGGGGTTCGCACAGGAGACCCAGTACTTC. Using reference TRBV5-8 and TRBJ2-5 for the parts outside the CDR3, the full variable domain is EAGVTQSPTHLIKTRGQQATLRCSPISGHTSVYWYQQALGLGLQFLLWYDEGEERNRGNFPPRFSGRQFPNYSSELNVNALELEDSALYLCASSKGFAQETQYFGPGTRLLVL.

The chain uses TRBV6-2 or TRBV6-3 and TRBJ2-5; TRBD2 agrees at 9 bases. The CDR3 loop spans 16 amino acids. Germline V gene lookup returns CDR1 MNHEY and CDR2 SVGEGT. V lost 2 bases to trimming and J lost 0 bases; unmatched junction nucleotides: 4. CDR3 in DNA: TGTGCCAGCAGTTACCTGGCTAGCGGGGACCAAGAGACCCAGTACTTC. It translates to CASSYLASGDQETQYF.

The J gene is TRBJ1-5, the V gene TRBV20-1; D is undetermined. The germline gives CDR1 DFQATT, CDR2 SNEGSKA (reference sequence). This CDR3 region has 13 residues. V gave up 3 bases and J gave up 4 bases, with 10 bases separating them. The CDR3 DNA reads TGCAGTGCTAGTAGAACATCAAATCAGCCCCAGCATTTT. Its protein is CSASRTSNQPQHF.

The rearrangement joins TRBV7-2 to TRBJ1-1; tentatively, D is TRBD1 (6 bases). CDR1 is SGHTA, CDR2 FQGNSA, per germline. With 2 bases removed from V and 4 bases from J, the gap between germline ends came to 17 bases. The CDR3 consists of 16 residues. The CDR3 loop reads CASSLIQGWGATEAFF. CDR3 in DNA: TGTGCCAGCAGCTTAATCCAGGGGTGGGGAGCCACTGAAGCTTTCTTT.